The clone carrying this T cell receptor (beta chain) showed up many times. This sample stems from a study of regulatory T cells in long-lasting Graves disease. The time point is: newly diagnosed GD, antithyroid drugs for less than 3 months. Following extraction of RNA from PBMCs, that RNA was used to make the TCR library. The CDR3 totals 14 residues. Germline CDR1 and CDR2: MNHEY and SVGEGT. V lost 5 bases and J lost 3, with 13 bases in between. Building of the TCR beta libraries involved iRepertoire HTBI primers and Arm-PCR of CDR3 regions. TCRdb reprocessed the multiplex PCR reads via MiXCR and lists one record per CDR3 protein. The sample lists roughly 420,000 distinct CDR3 sequences, 12% to 15% occurring once. This same sample was also part of a study on T cells in Graves' hyperthyroidism and ophthalmopathy. That source adds: Aged 18 to 65, the patients had hyperthyroidism that was newly diagnosed and had lasted under 2 months. Most thyroid-expanded clonotypes above 0.001 were also found in blood.

Material: peripheral blood mononuclear cells (PBMCs), obtained at new diagnosis, from a patient treated with antithyroid drugs. V and J are TRBV6-2 or TRBV6-3 and TRBJ2-5; the D gene is possibly TRBD1 (6 bases). The sequence came from a woman between 50 and 59 years old with Graves disease. CDR3: CASSEWAGEETQYF. For the CDR3, the DNA is TGTGCCAGCAGTGAATGGGCAGGGGAAGAGACCCAGTACTTC.